This T cell receptor (beta chain) was obtained from a study of control samples from healthy donors and cancer patients. The CDR3 extends over 11 amino acids. The germline V gene encodes CDR1 PRHDT and CDR2 FYEKMQ (reference sequence). To note about this clone: An end of the junction differs from the germline gene, which may be a read error.

Measured with immunoSEQ multiplex PCR; TCRdb has only the in-frame clones, and not every one. The sample includes 150,000 or so clones, 92% of them seen just once. The sequence was collected from a woman in her twenties or thirties in good health. The chain couples TRBV13 to TRBJ2-5; weak D call: TRBD2 (5 bases). Sample: blood. The CDR3 DNA follows: TGTGCCAGCAGATTAGGAGGGACCCAGTACTTC. This gives the protein CASRLGGTQYF.